This TCR beta chain was captured in a study of blood T cell repertoires in COVID-19. At the level of the study: Samples of COVID-19 (acute and convalescent) were obtained from the United States, Italy and Spain.

Germline V lookup: CDR1 SNHLY, CDR2 FYNNEI. The CDR3 loop spans 13 amino acids. V shed 10 bases and J shed 7 bases, with 17 bases lying between them. Original processing methods: Reference gene primer amplification in the assay estimated nucleated cell counts. Assay used: immunoSEQ multiplex PCR; TCRdb lists only in-frame clones, some missing. V, J and clone size are taken as reported in that table, and D and trimming were inferred from the DNA itself. The profile shows approximately 150,000 clones, about four fifths of them singletons. The receptor's source is a woman of 80 years or more with acute or convalescent COVID-19. The chain couples TRBV2 to TRBJ1-5; D perhaps matches TRBD1 (5 bases). Sequencing was carried out using peripheral blood. The CDR3 loop reads CATKTREDQPQHF. The CDR3 region has the DNA TGTGCCACCAAGACCAGGGAAGACCAGCCCCAGCATTTT.